This T cell receptor beta chain was observed in a study of T cell responses to AZD1222 COVID-19 vaccine. Whole-study results and caveats: The reported proportion of spike-specific TCRs targeting unmutated variant regions was nearly half. The breadth and depth of Spike-specific TCRs increased once two AZD1222 doses had been given. The span of vaccine-associated CD4 TCRs extended across spike, with dominance at 160-218 and 743-854. Donors were mostly white British, more females; clonal diversity possibly underestimated.

Method: immunoSEQ multiplex PCR; TCRdb's copy keeps in-frame clones and lacks some. The table lists around 120,000 clones, more than 85% of them singletons, with around 1.2% in the top ten. Details on this clone: Its target is unknown.

Germline values: CDR1 MNHEY, CDR2 SMNVEV (reference sequence). This CDR3 spans 13 amino acids. V was shortened by 3 bases and J by 4 bases, with 7 bases between the two germline ends. The sequence was collected from an adult in good health. V and J are TRBV27 and TRBJ2-1; D not resolved. Sample: peripheral blood, taken on day 0 of AZD1222 vaccination. The CDR3 region is CASSFRRYNEQFF. The CDR3 nucleotides read TGTGCCAGCAGTTTTCGTAGATACAATGAGCAGTTCTTC.